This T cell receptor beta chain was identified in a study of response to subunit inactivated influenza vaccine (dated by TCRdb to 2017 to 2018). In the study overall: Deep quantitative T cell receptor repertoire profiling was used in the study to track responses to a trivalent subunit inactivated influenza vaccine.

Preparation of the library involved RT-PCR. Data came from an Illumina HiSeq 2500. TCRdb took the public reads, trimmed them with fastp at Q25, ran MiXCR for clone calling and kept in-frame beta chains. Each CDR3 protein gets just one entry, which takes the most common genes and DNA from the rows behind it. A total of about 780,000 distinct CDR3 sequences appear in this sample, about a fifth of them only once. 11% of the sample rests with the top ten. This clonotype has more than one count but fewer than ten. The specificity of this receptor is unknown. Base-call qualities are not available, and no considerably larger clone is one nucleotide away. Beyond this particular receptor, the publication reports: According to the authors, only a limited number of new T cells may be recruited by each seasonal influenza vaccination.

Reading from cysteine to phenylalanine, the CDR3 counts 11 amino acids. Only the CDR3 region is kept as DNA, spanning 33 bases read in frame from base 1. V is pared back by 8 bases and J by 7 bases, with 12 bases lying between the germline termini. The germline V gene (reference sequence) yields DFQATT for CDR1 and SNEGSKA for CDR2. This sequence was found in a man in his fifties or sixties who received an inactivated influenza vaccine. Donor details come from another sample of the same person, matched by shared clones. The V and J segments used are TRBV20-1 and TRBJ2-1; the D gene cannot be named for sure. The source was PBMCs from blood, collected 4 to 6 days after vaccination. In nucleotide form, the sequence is TGCAGTCTATCGTTGGTGAATGAGCAGTTCTTC. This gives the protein CSLSLVNEQFF.